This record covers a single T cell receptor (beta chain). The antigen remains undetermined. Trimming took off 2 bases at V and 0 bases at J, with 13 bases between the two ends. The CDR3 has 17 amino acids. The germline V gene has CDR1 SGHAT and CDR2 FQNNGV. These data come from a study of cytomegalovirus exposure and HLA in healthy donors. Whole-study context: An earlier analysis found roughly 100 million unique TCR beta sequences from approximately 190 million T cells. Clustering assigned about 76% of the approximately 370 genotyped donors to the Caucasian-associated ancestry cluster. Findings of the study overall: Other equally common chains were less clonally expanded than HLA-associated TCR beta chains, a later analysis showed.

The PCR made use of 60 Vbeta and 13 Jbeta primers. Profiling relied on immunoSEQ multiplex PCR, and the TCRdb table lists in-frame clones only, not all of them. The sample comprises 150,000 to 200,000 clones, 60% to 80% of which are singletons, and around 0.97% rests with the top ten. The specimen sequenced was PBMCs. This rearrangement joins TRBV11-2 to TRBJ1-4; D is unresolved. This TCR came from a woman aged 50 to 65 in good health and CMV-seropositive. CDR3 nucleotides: TGTGCCAGCAGCTTATGGGGAGCAGTTGCAACTAATGAAAAACTGTTTTTT. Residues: CASSLWGAVATNEKLFF.